Listed below are T cell receptor beta chains from one sample, sequenced in a study of cytomegalovirus exposure and HLA in healthy donors. Clones were read by immunoSEQ multiplex PCR, and TCRdb kept only the in-frame ones, dropping some. The sample records a few hundred thousand clones, 86% being singletons. The sequencing sample was made of PBMCs. The receptor source for this set is a woman younger than 30 in good health and CMV-seronegative. The CDR3 runs from the conserved cysteine through the conserved F or W. Each record gives: CDR3 protein, CDR3 DNA, CDR3 length, clone size, J gene, V gene, D gene. A D gene is named only where the DNA matches it firmly. The size entry is marked missing in some rows and otherwise reads once, few, many or a size class.

CASSFAGLAGGTGELFF TGTGCCAGCAGCTTCGCAGGACTAGCGGGGGGCACCGGGGAGCTGTTTTTT 17 NA TRBJ2-2 TRBV7-2 TRBD2
CASSLVGTSASYEQYF TGCGCCAGCAGCTTGGTCGGGACTAGCGCGTCCTACGAGCAGTACTTC 16 NA TRBJ2-7 TRBV5-1 TRBD2
CASALVAGDQYEQYF TGCGCCAGTGCACTAGTAGCGGGAGATCAATACGAGCAGTACTTC 15 NA TRBJ2-7 TRBV4-1 TRBD2
CASSEAAILASTQYF TGTGCCAGCAGCGAGGCGGCGATACTAGCGTCAACCCAGTACTTC 15 NA TRBJ2-7 TRBV11-2 TRBD2
CASSIPRLGNQPQHF TGTGCCAGTAGTATTCCGCGACTTGGCAATCAGCCCCAGCATTTT 15 NA TRBJ1-5 TRBV19 NA
CASSPGGPSSYEQYF TGTGCCAGCAGCCCGGGGGGCCCGAGCTCCTACGAGCAGTACTTC 15 NA TRBJ2-7 TRBV7-2 NA
CASSFRAQGFNEQYF TGTGCCAGCAGTTTCAGAGCACAGGGGTTCAACGAGCAGTACTTC 15 NA TRBJ2-7 TRBV27 TRBD1
CASSETGVGGGYTF TGTGCCAGCAGTGAAACGGGGGTTGGGGGTGGCTACACCTTC 14 NA TRBJ1-2 TRBV2 NA
CASSSLGVGGQPQHF TGTGCCAGCAGCTCCTTGGGGGTAGGGGGTCAGCCCCAGCATTTT 15 NA TRBJ1-5 TRBV27 NA
CASSQGYGYTF TGTGCCAGCAGCCAGGGATATGGCTACACCTTC 11 NA TRBJ1-2 TRBV6-5 NA
CASSLDSTEAFF TGTGCCAGCAGCCTGGACAGCACTGAAGCTTTCTTT 12 NA TRBJ1-1 TRBV6-5 NA
CASSRQGSSNEQFF TGCGCCAGCAGCCGACAGGGCAGCTCCAATGAGCAGTTCTTC 14 once TRBJ2-1 TRBV4-3 TRBD1
CASSRSAGSVYEQYF TGTGCCAGCAGTAGGTCCGCTGGGAGTGTCTACGAGCAGTACTTC 15 NA TRBJ2-7 TRBV27 NA
CASSHGTVQETQYF TGTGCCAGCTCTCACGGGACAGTTCAAGAGACCCAGTACTTC 14 NA TRBJ2-5 TRBV18 TRBD1
CSVETSGSNQETQYF TGCAGCGTTGAAACTAGCGGGAGTAACCAAGAGACCCAGTACTTC 15 NA TRBJ2-5 TRBV29-1 TRBD2
CASMAQGYTEAFF TGTGCCAGCATGGCCCAGGGCTACACTGAAGCTTTCTTT 13 NA TRBJ1-1 TRBV2 NA
CASRMTESSYEQYF TGTGCCAGCAGGATGACAGAGAGCTCCTACGAGCAGTACTTC 14 NA TRBJ2-7 TRBV6-5 NA
CASSPGQGREQYF TGTGCCAGCTCACCCGGACAGGGGCGCGAGCAGTACTTC 13 NA TRBJ2-7 TRBV18 TRBD1
CASSRDSNTEAFF TGTGCCAGCAGCCGAGACTCAAACACTGAAGCTTTCTTT 13 NA TRBJ1-1 TRBV7-2 NA
CASSPPLSYEQYF TGCGCCAGCAGCCCCCCTCTTTCCTACGAGCAGTACTTC 13 NA TRBJ2-7 TRBV5-1 NA
CASSAQGDQETQYF TGTGCCAGCAGTGCACAGGGGGACCAAGAGACCCAGTACTTC 14 NA TRBJ2-5 TRBV6-1 TRBD1
CASSLALASYEQYF TGTGCCAGCAGCTTAGCTCTAGCGTCCTACGAGCAGTACTTC 14 NA TRBJ2-7 TRBV7-2 NA
CSVEGGGNQPQHF TGCAGCGTTGAAGGAGGGGGAAATCAGCCCCAGCATTTT 13 NA TRBJ1-5 TRBV29-1 NA
CAGGQGYNEQFF TGTGCCGGAGGACAGGGTTACAATGAGCAGTTCTTC 12 NA TRBJ2-1 TRBV2 TRBD1
CASSLEYRGYYEQYF TGTGCCAGCAGCTTAGAATACAGGGGTTACTACGAGCAGTACTTC 15 once TRBJ2-7 TRBV7-9 TRBD1
CASRDTGLAIYEQYF TGTGCCAGCAGGGATACGGGACTAGCGATTTACGAGCAGTACTTC 15 NA TRBJ2-7 TRBV27 TRBD2
CSVLPGTGDEQFF TGCAGCGTCCTACCGGGCACGGGAGATGAGCAGTTCTTC 13 NA TRBJ2-1 TRBV29-1 NA
CASSLGLLQFF TGTGCCAGCAGCTTGGGACTGCTGCAGTTCTTC 11 NA TRBJ2-1 TRBV7-6 NA
CASSYRGSPYGYTF TGTGCCAGCAGTTACAGAGGCAGCCCCTATGGCTACACCTTC 14 NA TRBJ1-2 TRBV6-5 NA
CASSLRNTEAFF TGTGCCAGCAGCCTCAGGAACACTGAAGCTTTCTTT 12 few TRBJ1-1 TRBV13 NA
CASSLHGTASTDTQYF TGTGCCAGCAGCTTACACGGGACAGCCAGCACAGATACGCAGTATTTT 16 NA TRBJ2-3 TRBV7-8 TRBD1
CASRRVDRGPRYEQYF TGTGCCAGCAGGAGGGTAGACAGGGGCCCCCGTTACGAGCAGTACTTC 16 NA TRBJ2-7 TRBV2 TRBD1
CASSPKTSGRFSGNEQFF TGTGCCAGCAGCCCGAAGACTAGCGGGAGATTTTCTGGGAATGAGCAGTTCTTC 18 NA TRBJ2-1 TRBV13 TRBD2
CASSQESGRAYNEQFF TGTGCCAGCAGCCAAGAGAGCGGGAGGGCCTACAATGAGCAGTTCTTC 16 NA TRBJ2-1 TRBV4-2 TRBD2
CASSMTGPGETQYF TGTGCCAGCAGCATGACAGGGCCCGGAGAGACCCAGTACTTC 14 NA TRBJ2-5 TRBV9 TRBD1
CASSLATGTTEAFF TGTGCCAGCAGTCTAGCGACAGGGACGACTGAAGCTTTCTTT 14 once TRBJ1-1 TRBV7-8 TRBD1
CASSPRWGDGQPQHF TGCGCCAGCAGCCCACGATGGGGGGACGGTCAGCCCCAGCATTTT 15 NA TRBJ1-5 TRBV4-3 NA